This T cell receptor beta chain was documented in a study of response to subunit inactivated influenza vaccine. Trimming cost V 5 bases and J 1 base, with 23 bases left between them. CDR1 is MDHEN and CDR2 is SYDVKM in the germline V gene. The CDR3 sequence is 18 residues long. This clonotype was seen a few times. TCRdb analysed the RT-PCR reads with MiXCR anew, one entry per CDR3 protein. The table records about 620,000 distinct CDR3 sequences, about 11% of them present only once. These sequences were also reported in another study, on T cells expressing NK-cell markers. That paper adds: 5'RACE template switching built TCR beta cDNA with unique molecular identifiers.

This chain links TRBV28 with TRBJ1-2; possibly TRBD1 for D (6 bases). The receptor was isolated from a man over 45 who received an inactivated influenza vaccine. Sequenced here: PBMCs from blood, sampled on the day of vaccination. The CDR3 is CASSGDTTSHYINYGYTF. Written as DNA, the CDR3 is TGTGCCAGCAGTGGGGACACAACTTCACACTACATTAACTATGGCTACACCTTC.